The clone carrying this T cell receptor beta chain was picked up a small number of times. Study processing details: Researchers report that nucleated cell counts were estimated from reference gene primer amplification. Generated by immunoSEQ multiplex PCR, the TCRdb table keeps only in-frame clones and is missing some. That table supplies the V and J calls and clone size; D and trimming were determined from the DNA. Of just over 350,000 clones detected, roughly 90% appear once; the ten largest clones hold approximately 3.1%. The source of the sample is a study of blood T cell repertoires in COVID-19. Across the study: PBMCs, B-cell-depleted T cells, or T cells provided the cDNA or gDNA that made up the material.

V lost 3 bases to trimming and J lost 4 bases, with 16 bases between them. The germline gives CDR1 SGHNT, CDR2 YYREEE (reference sequence). The CDR3 runs to 15 residues. Participant age was roughly 18 to 90 years, and participants resided in fewer than 25 US areas. Donors of Cohort 3 who recovered were those that had two negative PCRs, clearance, or symptom resolution. The sequenced material came from PBMCs or T cells enriched from blood (not recorded which). The chain carries TRBV5-4 and TRBJ1-2, with D perhaps matching TRBD1 (5 bases). The source of this sequence is a woman in her twenties or thirties who had recovered from COVID-19. For the CDR3, the DNA is TGTGCCAGCAGCTCTGGGACTTATGGGCCCTATGGCTACACCTTC. As protein: CASSSGTYGPYGYTF. Combining the CDR3 with reference TRBV5-4 and TRBJ1-2 gives the whole variable domain ETGVTQSPTHLIKTRGQQVTLRCSSQSGHNTVSWYQQALGQGPQFIFQYYREEENGRGNFPPRFSGLQFPNYSSELNVNALELDDSALYLCASSSGTYGPYGYTFGSGTRLTVV.